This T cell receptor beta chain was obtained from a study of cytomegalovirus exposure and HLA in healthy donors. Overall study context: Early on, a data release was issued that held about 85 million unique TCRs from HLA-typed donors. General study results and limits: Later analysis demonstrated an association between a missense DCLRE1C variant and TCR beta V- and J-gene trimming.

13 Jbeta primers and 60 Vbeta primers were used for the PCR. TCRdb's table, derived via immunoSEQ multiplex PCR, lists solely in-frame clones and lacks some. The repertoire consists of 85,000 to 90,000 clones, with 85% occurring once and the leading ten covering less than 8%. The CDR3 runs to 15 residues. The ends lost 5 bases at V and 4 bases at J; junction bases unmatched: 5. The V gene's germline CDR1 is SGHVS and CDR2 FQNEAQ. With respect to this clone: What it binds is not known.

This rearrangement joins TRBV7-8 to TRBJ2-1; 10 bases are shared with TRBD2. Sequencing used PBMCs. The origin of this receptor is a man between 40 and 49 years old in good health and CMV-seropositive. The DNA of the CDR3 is TGTGCCAGCAGCCCTGGACTAGCGGTTTACAATGAGCAGTTCTTC. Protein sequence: CASSPGLAVYNEQFF. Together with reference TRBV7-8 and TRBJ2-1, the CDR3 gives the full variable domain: GAGVSQSPRYKVAKRGQDVALRCDPISGHVSLFWYQQALGQGPEFLTYFQNEAQLDKSGLPSDRFFAERPEGSVSTLKIQRTQQEDSAVYLCASSPGLAVYNEQFFGPGTRLTVL.